Each of the 7 T cell receptor beta chains below was sequenced from the same sample in a study of CXCR3-negative and CXCR3-positive naive CD8 T cells. Via 5' RACE with UMI labels, TRB cDNA libraries were prepared. TCRdb reprocessed the 5' RACE reads and reports one entry per CDR3 protein, with no DNA. The table lists 50,000 to 65,000 distinct CDR3 sequences. Their antigen targets remain unknown. Study findings and constraints: More hydrophobic TRB CDR3s occurred in CXCR3-positive than in CXCR3-negative naive cells.

The specimen was naive CXCR3+ CD8+ T cells from blood. Subset given: CD45RO-CCR7+CD27+CD95- naive CD8+ T cells expressing CXCR3 (TNR3+). Source of these receptors: a human donor in good health. Some clones in this sample may be carry-over from other donors' samples.

CDR3 sequence: CASGATGEMNTEAFF. The chain has TRBV12-5 and TRBJ1-1; with no DNA, the TCRdb D assignment of TRBD1 cannot be verified. Germline V gene data show CDR1 as LGHNT and CDR2 as FRNRAP. The CDR3 sequence is 15 residues long.

The rearrangement joins TRBV20-1 to TRBJ1-3; TCRdb's assignment of TRBD1 cannot be checked, as there is no DNA. Per the germline V gene, CDR1 is DFQATT and CDR2 is SNEGSKA (reference sequence). The CDR3 runs 16 residues. CDR3: CSARDRDGYSGNTIYF.

The rearrangement joins TRBV2 to TRBJ2-3; TCRdb reports TRBD1, a call that lacks DNA to check it against. The CDR3 is 13 residues long. Germline V gives CDR1 SNHLY, CDR2 FYNNEI. The CDR3 protein is CASRGIGADTQYF.

The chain uses TRBV6-2 or TRBV6-3 and TRBJ2-6; without DNA, the TCRdb call of TRBD1 cannot be checked. This CDR3 region has 18 residues. CDR1 and CDR2 (germline): MNHEY, SVGEGT. CDR3 amino acids: CASSYSPGQVPGANVLTF.

The chain recombines TRBV29-1 with TRBJ1-2; the D call of TRBD1 rests on TCRdb alone, since no DNA is present to check it. CDR3 size: 14 residues. Germline V gives CDR1 SQVTM, CDR2 ANQGSEA. The CDR3 reads CSVEDHRVGYGYTF. Drawing the rest from reference TRBV29-1 and TRBJ1-2, the complete variable domain is SAVISQKPSRDICQRGTSLTIQCQVDSQVTMMFWYRQQPGQSLTLIATANQGSEATYESGFVIDKFPISRPNLTFSTLTVSNMSPEDSSIYLCSVEDHRVGYGYTFGSGTRLTVV.

The chain recombines TRBV12-3 or TRBV12-4 with TRBJ2-7; TCRdb picks TRBD1, but there is no DNA to check that call. This CDR3 contains 13 residues. This chain's CDR3 is CASSLTPEDEQYF.

This chain links TRBV7-2 with TRBJ1-3. Germline V gives CDR1 SGHTA, CDR2 FQGNSA. This CDR3 has 14 amino acids. CDR3 loop: CASSAHNSGNTIYF.